This T cell receptor beta chain was profiled in a study of control samples from healthy donors and cancer patients. TCRdb's table, derived via immunoSEQ multiplex PCR, lists solely in-frame clones and lacks some. This sample has 250,000 to 300,000 clones, with over 75% found just once. Per germline, CDR1 MNHEY and CDR2 SMNVEV (reference sequence). V lost 6 bases and J 3 bases, leaving 12 bases between the germline ends. This CDR3 comprises 14 residues. This rearrangement joins TRBV27 to TRBJ1-5; weak D call: TRBD1 (5 bases). The sequence derives from a woman between 55 and 75 years old with lung cancer. The sample consisted of PBMCs. CDR3 nucleotides: TGTGCCAGCAGGGGGGAGTTGCCCAATCAGCCCCAGCATTTT. This codes for CASRGELPNQPQHF.